This is a list of T cell receptor beta chains from one sample in a study of T cells in Graves' hyperthyroidism and ophthalmopathy. TCRdb itself ran the multiplex PCR reads through MiXCR, one entry per CDR3 protein. The sample yields about 740,000 distinct CDR3 sequences, around 13% seen once. Sequenced input: blood. The receptor source for this set is a woman younger than 35 with Graves' hyperthyroidism. Both conserved end residues are part of each CDR3. Fields, in order: J gene, V gene, CDR3 protein.

>TRBJ2-1|TRBV29-1
CSVKPDRGIDEQFF
>TRBJ1-1|TRBV30
CAWKVSLNTEAFF
>TRBJ1-1|TRBV5-4
CASSFRTFTNTEAFF
>TRBJ1-6|TRBV30
CAWRGEGDNSPLHF
>TRBJ2-7|TRBV27
CASSWTANPYEQYF
>TRBJ1-5|TRBV18
CTSSRTGANQPQHF
>TRBJ1-2|TRBV5-1
CASSLADRDYTF
>TRBJ2-7|TRBV7-9
CASSRPTTYEQYF
>TRBJ2-7|TRBV28
CASSSSSGRAGEQYF
>TRBJ2-5|TRBV30
CAWSPPGNPLQGTQYF
>TRBJ2-1|TRBV12-3/TRBV12-4
CASTTGASSSYNEQFF
>TRBJ2-5|TRBV12-3/TRBV12-4
CASSLHRGLETQYF
>TRBJ1-5|TRBV19
CASSISGGQGMFAQHF
>TRBJ1-6|TRBV19
CASSIIAENNSPLHF
>TRBJ2-3|TRBV24-1
CATRGQRTDTQYF
>TRBJ2-1|TRBV20-1
CSASEGWGLVEYNEQFF
>TRBJ1-1|TRBV24-1
CATSRGGLNTEAFF
>TRBJ2-3|TRBV10-3
CAISAGTSTDTQYF
>TRBJ2-4|TRBV18
CASSPSGRGLAKNIQYF
>TRBJ2-1|TRBV5-1
CASSLEGTGGNEQFF